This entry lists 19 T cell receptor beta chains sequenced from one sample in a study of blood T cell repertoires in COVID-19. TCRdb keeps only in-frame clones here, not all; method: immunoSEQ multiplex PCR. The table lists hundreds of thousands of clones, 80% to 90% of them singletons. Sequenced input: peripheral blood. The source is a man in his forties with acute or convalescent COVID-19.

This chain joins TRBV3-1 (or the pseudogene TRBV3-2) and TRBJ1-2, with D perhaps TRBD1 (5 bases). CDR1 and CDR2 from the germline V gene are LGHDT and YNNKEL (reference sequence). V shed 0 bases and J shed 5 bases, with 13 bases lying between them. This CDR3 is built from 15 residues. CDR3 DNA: TGTGCCAGCAGCCAAGATAGCGGGGGTGCGTATGGCTACACCTTC. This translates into CASSQDSGGAYGYTF.

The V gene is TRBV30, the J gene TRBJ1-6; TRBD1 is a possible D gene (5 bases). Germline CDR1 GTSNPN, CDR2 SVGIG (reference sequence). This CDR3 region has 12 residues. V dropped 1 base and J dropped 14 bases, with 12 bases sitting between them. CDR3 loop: CAWSDRFSSLHF. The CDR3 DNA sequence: TGTGCCTGGAGTGACAGGTTTAGCTCCCTCCACTTT.

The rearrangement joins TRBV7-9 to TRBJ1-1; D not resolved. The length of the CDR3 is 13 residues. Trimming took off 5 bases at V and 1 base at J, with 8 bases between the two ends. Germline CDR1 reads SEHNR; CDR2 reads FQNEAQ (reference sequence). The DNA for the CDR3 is TGTGCCAGCAGCCCCCAAAAGAACACTGAAGCTTTCTTT. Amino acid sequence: CASSPQKNTEAFF.

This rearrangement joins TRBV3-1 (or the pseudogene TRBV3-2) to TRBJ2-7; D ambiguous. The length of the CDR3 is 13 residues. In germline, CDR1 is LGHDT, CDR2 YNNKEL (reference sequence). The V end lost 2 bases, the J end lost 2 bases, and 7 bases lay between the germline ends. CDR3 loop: CASSQIPTYEQYF. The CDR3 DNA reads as TGTGCCAGCAGCCAAATCCCAACCTACGAGCAGTACTTC.

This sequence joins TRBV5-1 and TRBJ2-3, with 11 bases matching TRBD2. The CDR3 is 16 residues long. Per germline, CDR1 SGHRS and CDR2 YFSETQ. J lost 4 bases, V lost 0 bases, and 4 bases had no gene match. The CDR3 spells CASSLVNSGGADTQYF. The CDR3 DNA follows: TGCGCCAGCAGCTTGGTGAATAGCGGGGGGGCAGATACGCAGTATTTT.

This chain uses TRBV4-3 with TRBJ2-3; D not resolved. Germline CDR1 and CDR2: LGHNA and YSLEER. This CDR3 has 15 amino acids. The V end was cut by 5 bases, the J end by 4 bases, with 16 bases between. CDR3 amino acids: CASSSSALQADTQYF. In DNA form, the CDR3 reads TGCGCCAGCAGCTCCTCTGCGCTCCAGGCAGATACGCAGTATTTT.

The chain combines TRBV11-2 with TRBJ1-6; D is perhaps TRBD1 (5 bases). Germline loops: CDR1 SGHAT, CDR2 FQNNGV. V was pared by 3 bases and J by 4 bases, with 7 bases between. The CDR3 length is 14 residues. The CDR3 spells CASSFRGYNSPLHF. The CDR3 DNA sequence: TGTGCCAGCAGCTTTCGGGGGTATAATTCACCCCTCCACTTT.

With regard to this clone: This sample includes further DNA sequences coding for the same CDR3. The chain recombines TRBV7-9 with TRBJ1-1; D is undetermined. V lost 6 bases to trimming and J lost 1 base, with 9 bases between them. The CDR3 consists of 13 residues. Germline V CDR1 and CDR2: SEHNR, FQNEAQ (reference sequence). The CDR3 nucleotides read TGTGCCAGCAGTAGACGGGAGAACACTGAAGCTTTCTTT. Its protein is CASSRRENTEAFF. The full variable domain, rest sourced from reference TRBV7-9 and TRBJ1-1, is DTGVSQNPRHKITKRGQNVTFRCDPISEHNRLYWYRQTLGQGPEFLTYFQNEAQLEKSRLLSDRFSAERPKGSFSTLEIQRTEQGDSAMYLCASSRRENTEAFFGQGTRLTVV.

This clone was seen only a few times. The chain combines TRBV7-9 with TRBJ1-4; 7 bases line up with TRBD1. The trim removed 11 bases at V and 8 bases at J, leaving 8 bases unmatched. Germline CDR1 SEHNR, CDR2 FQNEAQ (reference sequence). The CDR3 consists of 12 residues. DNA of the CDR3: TGTGCCTCTACAGGGGAGGCGGAAAAACTGTTTTTT. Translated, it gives CASTGEAEKLFF. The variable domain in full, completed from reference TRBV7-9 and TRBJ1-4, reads DTGVSQNPRHKITKRGQNVTFRCDPISEHNRLYWYRQTLGQGPEFLTYFQNEAQLEKSRLLSDRFSAERPKGSFSTLEIQRTEQGDSAMYLCASTGEAEKLFFGSGTQLSVL.

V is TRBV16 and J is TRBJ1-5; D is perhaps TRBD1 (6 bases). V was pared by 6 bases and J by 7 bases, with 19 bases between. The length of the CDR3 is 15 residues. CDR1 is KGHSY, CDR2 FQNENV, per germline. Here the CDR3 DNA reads TGTGCCAGCAGTCGAAGAGGCCAGGGGAAACAGCCCCAGCATTTT. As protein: CASSRRGQGKQPQHF.

CDR3 loop: CSVVVRGMNTEAFF. CDR3 bases: TGCAGCGTTGTAGTCAGGGGGATGAACACTGAAGCTTTCTTT. The chain uses TRBV29-1 and TRBJ1-1; TRBD1 agrees at 7 bases. V was pared by 4 bases and J by 0 bases, with 5 bases of the junction left unmatched. CDR1 and CDR2 from the germline V gene are SQVTM and ANQGSEA. The CDR3 consists of 14 residues.

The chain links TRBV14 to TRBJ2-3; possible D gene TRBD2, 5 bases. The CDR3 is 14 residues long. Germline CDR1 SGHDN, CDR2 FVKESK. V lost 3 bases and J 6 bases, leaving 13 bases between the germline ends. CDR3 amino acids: CASSHYRSGDTQYF. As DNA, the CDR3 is TGTGCCAGCAGCCATTACAGATCGGGGGATACGCAGTATTTT. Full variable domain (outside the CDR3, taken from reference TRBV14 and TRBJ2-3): EAGVTQFPSHSVIEKGQTVTLRCDPISGHDNLYWYRRVMGKEIKFLLHFVKESKQDESGMPNNRFLAERTGGTYSTLKVQPAELEDSGVYFCASSHYRSGDTQYFGPGTRLTVL.

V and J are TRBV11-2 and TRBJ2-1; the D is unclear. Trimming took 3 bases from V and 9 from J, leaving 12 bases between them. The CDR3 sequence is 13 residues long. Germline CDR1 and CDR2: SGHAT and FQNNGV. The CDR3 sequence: CASSFNLRGEQFF. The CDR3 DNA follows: TGTGCCAGCAGCTTCAACTTGAGAGGTGAGCAGTTCTTC.

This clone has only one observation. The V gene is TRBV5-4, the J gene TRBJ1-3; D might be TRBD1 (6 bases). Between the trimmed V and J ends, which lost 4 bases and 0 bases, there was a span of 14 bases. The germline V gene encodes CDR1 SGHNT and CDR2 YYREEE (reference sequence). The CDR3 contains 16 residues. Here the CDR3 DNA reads TGTGCCAGCAGCGGGGGGGGCAGAATCTCTGGAAACACCATATATTTT. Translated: CASSGGGRISGNTIYF.

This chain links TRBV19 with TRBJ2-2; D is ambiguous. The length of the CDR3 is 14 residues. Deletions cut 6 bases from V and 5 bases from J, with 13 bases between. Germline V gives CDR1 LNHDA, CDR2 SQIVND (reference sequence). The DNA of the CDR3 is TGTGCCAGTAGCCGACAAGGTCGGACCGGGGAGCTGTTTTTT. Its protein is CASSRQGRTGELFF.

CDR3 amino acids: CASGSNSAWEQYF. DNA of the CDR3: TGTGCTAGTGGTTCCAACTCAGCGTGGGAGCAGTACTTC. V gene TRBV12-5 combines with J gene TRBJ2-7; D not resolved. The ends were cut back, 4 bases at V and 7 bases at J, with 14 bases in the middle. This CDR3 spans 13 amino acids. Germline-derived CDR1 and CDR2 are LGHNT and FRNRAP.

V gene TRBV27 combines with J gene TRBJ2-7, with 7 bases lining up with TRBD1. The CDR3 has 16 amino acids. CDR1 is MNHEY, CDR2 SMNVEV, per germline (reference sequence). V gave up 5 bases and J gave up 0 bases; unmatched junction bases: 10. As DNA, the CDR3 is TGTGCCAGCAGTCCGATCGGGACAGCAAGCTCCTACGAGCAGTACTTC. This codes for CASSPIGTASSYEQYF.

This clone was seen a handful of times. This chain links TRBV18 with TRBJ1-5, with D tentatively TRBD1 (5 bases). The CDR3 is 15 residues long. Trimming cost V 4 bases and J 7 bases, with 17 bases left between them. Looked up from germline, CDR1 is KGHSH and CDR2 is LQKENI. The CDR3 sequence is CASSRTEGGGQPQHF. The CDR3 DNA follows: TGTGCCAGCTCACGGACCGAAGGTGGGGGGCAGCCCCAGCATTTT.

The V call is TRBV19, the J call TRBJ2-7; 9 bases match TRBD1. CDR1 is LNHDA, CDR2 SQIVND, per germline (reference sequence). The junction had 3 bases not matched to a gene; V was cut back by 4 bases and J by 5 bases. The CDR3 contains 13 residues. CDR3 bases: TGTGCCAGTAGTACCCGACAGGGGGACGAGCAGTACTTC. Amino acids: CASSTRQGDEQYF.